This T cell receptor beta chain appears in the sequencing data of a study of cytomegalovirus exposure and HLA in healthy donors. Amplification used 60 Vbeta primers and 13 Jbeta primers. Assay used: immunoSEQ multiplex PCR; TCRdb lists only in-frame clones, some missing. The sample comprises 150,000 to 200,000 clones, roughly 87% of which are singletons, and 4.1% rests with the top ten. Trimming took 6 bases from V and 1 from J; bases not matched to a gene: 8. Germline lookup yields CDR1 MRHNA and CDR2 SNTAGT. CDR3 length: 16 residues. The sequenced sample consisted of PBMCs. The sequence derives from a man aged 45-65 years in good health and CMV-seropositive. V and J are TRBV6-4 and TRBJ2-3; 9 bases fit TRBD2. CDR3 residues: CASSRGGGQGTDTQYF. The CDR3 DNA follows: TGTGCCAGCAGCCGCGGGGGGGGCCAAGGCACAGATACGCAGTATTTT.